A selection of T cell receptor beta chains follows, all from one sample in a study of blood T cell repertoires in COVID-19. Measured with immunoSEQ multiplex PCR; TCRdb has only the in-frame clones, and not every one. The data contain about 180,000 clones, about nine tenths of them seen just once; the ten biggest clones take up 9% to 10%. Sequenced: PBMCs or T cells enriched from blood (not recorded which). The receptor set was obtained from a woman in her late teens or twenties who had recovered from COVID-19. Each CDR3 is given with its conserved first and last residue. The D gene is left open where the match is weak. Only part of the rows carry a size: once, few, many, or a class if the clone is expanded.

J gene: TRBJ2-1
D gene: -
V gene: TRBV23-1
clone size: -
CDR3 protein: CASSQSSGYHEQFF
CDR3 DNA: TGCGCCAGCAGTCAATCGAGCGGGTACCATGAGCAGTTCTTC

J gene: TRBJ1-2
D gene: -
V gene: TRBV5-6
clone size: -
CDR3 protein: CASSVYGGYGYTF
CDR3 DNA: TGTGCCAGCAGCGTCTACGGGGGATATGGCTACACCTTC

J gene: TRBJ2-3
D gene: TRBD2
V gene: TRBV28
clone size: -
CDR3 protein: CASTGTTLSTDTQYF
CDR3 DNA: TGTGCCAGCACGGGGACTACCCTTAGCACAGATACGCAGTATTTT

J gene: TRBJ1-5
D gene: -
V gene: TRBV19
clone size: -
CDR3 protein: CASEYARDQPQHF
CDR3 DNA: TGTGCCAGTGAATACGCGCGGGATCAGCCCCAGCATTTT

J gene: TRBJ1-2
D gene: -
V gene: TRBV19
clone size: -
CDR3 protein: CASSAGIKIYGYTF
CDR3 DNA: TGTGCCAGTAGTGCAGGGATTAAAATTTATGGCTACACCTTC

J gene: TRBJ1-2
D gene: TRBD1
V gene: TRBV19
clone size: -
CDR3 protein: CASIKSPGQGHGYTF
CDR3 DNA: TGTGCCAGTATCAAGTCACCGGGACAGGGACATGGCTACACCTTC

J gene: TRBJ2-3
D gene: TRBD1
V gene: TRBV5-4
clone size: -
CDR3 protein: CASSLGGTGTTDTQYF
CDR3 DNA: TGTGCCAGCAGCTTGGGGGGGACAGGTACTACAGATACGCAGTATTTT

J gene: TRBJ2-4
D gene: TRBD2
V gene: TRBV30
clone size: once
CDR3 protein: CAWSVIAGGGLAKNIQYF
CDR3 DNA: TGTGCCTGGAGTGTGATAGCGGGGGGCGGTCTAGCCAAAAACATTCAGTACTTC

J gene: TRBJ1-5
D gene: TRBD1
V gene: TRBV28
clone size: -
CDR3 protein: CASSRTGGLGNQPQHF
CDR3 DNA: TGTGCCAGCAGTCGGACAGGGGGTTTGGGCAATCAGCCCCAGCATTTT

J gene: TRBJ1-2
D gene: -
V gene: TRBV3-1/TRBV3-2
clone size: -
CDR3 protein: CASSQASQRNYGYTF
CDR3 DNA: TGTGCCAGCAGCCAAGCCAGCCAGCGAAACTATGGCTACACCTTC

J gene: TRBJ2-1
D gene: -
V gene: TRBV30
clone size: -
CDR3 protein: CAWSVQGGNEQFF
CDR3 DNA: TGTGCCTGGAGTGTACAGGGTGGGAATGAGCAGTTCTTC

J gene: TRBJ2-5
D gene: TRBD2
V gene: TRBV5-5
clone size: -
CDR3 protein: CASNHWIAGETQYF
CDR3 DNA: TGTGCCAGCAACCATTGGATAGCGGGAGAGACCCAGTACTTC

J gene: TRBJ2-5
D gene: TRBD2
V gene: TRBV2
clone size: -
CDR3 protein: CASRGAGGTQETQYF
CDR3 DNA: TGTGCCAGCAGAGGAGCGGGAGGGACCCAAGAGACCCAGTACTTC

J gene: TRBJ2-3
D gene: -
V gene: TRBV19
clone size: -
CDR3 protein: CASKVAGFVTDTQYF
CDR3 DNA: TGTGCCAGTAAGGTCGCGGGATTCGTCACAGATACGCAGTATTTT

J gene: TRBJ1-5
D gene: TRBD1
V gene: TRBV28
clone size: -
CDR3 protein: CASSIPGQTNQPQHF
CDR3 DNA: TGTGCCAGCAGCATCCCGGGACAGACGAATCAGCCCCAGCATTTT

J gene: TRBJ2-6
D gene: -
V gene: TRBV25-1
clone size: -
CDR3 protein: CASSHTGANVLTF
CDR3 DNA: TGTGCCAGCAGTCACACTGGGGCCAACGTCCTGACTTTC

J gene: TRBJ1-1
D gene: TRBD1
V gene: TRBV28
clone size: -
CDR3 protein: CASSLWGQGSEAFF
CDR3 DNA: TGTGCCAGCAGTTTATGGGGACAGGGGTCTGAAGCTTTCTTT

J gene: TRBJ1-2
D gene: -
V gene: TRBV2
clone size: -
CDR3 protein: CASSDRWTENYGYTF
CDR3 DNA: TGTGCCAGCAGTGATCGGTGGACAGAGAACTATGGCTACACCTTC

J gene: TRBJ1-2
D gene: -
V gene: TRBV9
clone size: -
CDR3 protein: CASSDWTDNYGYTF
CDR3 DNA: TGTGCCAGCAGCGATTGGACAGACAACTATGGCTACACCTTC

J gene: TRBJ2-5
D gene: -
V gene: TRBV5-6
clone size: -
CDR3 protein: CASSLPDRQETQYF
CDR3 DNA: TGTGCCAGCAGCCTACCTGACAGACAAGAGACCCAGTACTTC

J gene: TRBJ2-7
D gene: -
V gene: TRBV30
clone size: -
CDR3 protein: CAWSSPGSSYEQYF
CDR3 DNA: TGTGCCTGGAGTAGTCCTGGCAGCTCCTACGAGCAGTACTTC

J gene: TRBJ1-5
D gene: -
V gene: TRBV6-5
clone size: -
CDR3 protein: CASTPVQRNQPQHF
CDR3 DNA: TGTGCCAGCACCCCGGTGCAGCGGAATCAGCCCCAGCATTTT

J gene: TRBJ2-5
D gene: -
V gene: TRBV6-5
clone size: -
CDR3 protein: CASSYSGTETQYF
CDR3 DNA: TGTGCCAGCAGTTACTCGGGCACGGAGACCCAGTACTTC

J gene: TRBJ1-1
D gene: TRBD1
V gene: TRBV6-5
clone size: few
CDR3 protein: CASSSGTVNTEAFF
CDR3 DNA: TGTGCCAGCAGTTCCGGGACAGTGAACACTGAAGCTTTCTTT

J gene: TRBJ2-7
D gene: TRBD2
V gene: TRBV24-1
clone size: -
CDR3 protein: CATSDGLAGGDEQYF
CDR3 DNA: TGTGCCACCAGTGATGGACTAGCGGGAGGTGACGAGCAGTACTTC

J gene: TRBJ2-6
D gene: -
V gene: TRBV5-6
clone size: -
CDR3 protein: CASSPLGANVLTF
CDR3 DNA: TGTGCCAGCAGTCCCCTAGGGGCCAACGTCCTGACTTTC

J gene: TRBJ2-7
D gene: -
V gene: TRBV7-9
clone size: few
CDR3 protein: CASSPRHFSEQYF
CDR3 DNA: TGTGCCAGCAGCCCCCGCCATTTCAGCGAGCAGTACTTC

J gene: TRBJ2-3
D gene: TRBD1
V gene: TRBV28
clone size: -
CDR3 protein: CASSRLGTGGAGDTQYF
CDR3 DNA: TGTGCCAGCAGTCGTCTTGGGACAGGGGGCGCGGGAGATACGCAGTATTTT

J gene: TRBJ1-1
D gene: -
V gene: TRBV19
clone size: -
CDR3 protein: CASSNSIVMNTEAFF
CDR3 DNA: TGTGCCAGTAGTAACAGTATAGTCATGAACACTGAAGCTTTCTTT

J gene: TRBJ2-7
D gene: TRBD2
V gene: TRBV10-3
clone size: -
CDR3 protein: CAISASGRESYEQYF
CDR3 DNA: TGTGCCATCAGTGCGAGCGGGAGGGAATCCTACGAGCAGTACTTC

J gene: TRBJ2-2
D gene: TRBD2
V gene: TRBV5-4
clone size: few
CDR3 protein: CASSYSGRALGSGELFF
CDR3 DNA: TGTGCCAGCAGCTACAGCGGGAGGGCCCTCGGGTCCGGGGAGCTGTTTTTT

J gene: TRBJ2-5
D gene: -
V gene: TRBV9
clone size: -
CDR3 protein: CASSVEDTGRTQYF
CDR3 DNA: TGTGCCAGCAGCGTAGAAGACACAGGGCGGACCCAGTACTTC

J gene: TRBJ2-2
D gene: TRBD2
V gene: TRBV10-3
clone size: -
CDR3 protein: CAISTNPGTSGRATLGELFF
CDR3 DNA: TGTGCCATCAGTACCAACCCCGGGACTAGCGGGAGGGCCACGTTAGGGGAGCTGTTTTTT

J gene: TRBJ2-1
D gene: TRBD2
V gene: TRBV4-2
clone size: -
CDR3 protein: CASSQDWGGYNEQFF
CDR3 DNA: TGTGCCAGCAGCCAAGATTGGGGGGGCTACAATGAGCAGTTCTTC

J gene: TRBJ2-1
D gene: -
V gene: TRBV7-8
clone size: -
CDR3 protein: CASSLGVSYNEQFF
CDR3 DNA: TGTGCCAGCAGCTTAGGCGTATCCTACAATGAGCAGTTCTTC

J gene: TRBJ2-6
D gene: -
V gene: TRBV7-9
clone size: -
CDR3 protein: CASSLRGKQVLSGANVLTF
CDR3 DNA: TGTGCCAGCAGCTTGCGTGGGAAACAGGTTCTGTCTGGGGCCAACGTCCTGACTTTC

J gene: TRBJ1-5
D gene: TRBD1
V gene: TRBV28
clone size: once
CDR3 protein: CASIRTGGGFRNQPQHF
CDR3 DNA: TGTGCCAGCATTCGAACAGGGGGGGGATTTCGCAATCAGCCCCAGCATTTT

J gene: TRBJ2-7
D gene: TRBD2
V gene: TRBV2
clone size: few
CDR3 protein: CASRGGLASSYEQYF
CDR3 DNA: TGTGCCAGCAGAGGGGGACTAGCGTCCTCCTACGAGCAGTACTTC

J gene: TRBJ1-6
D gene: -
V gene: TRBV19
clone size: -
CDR3 protein: CASSISGRDNSPLHF
CDR3 DNA: TGTGCCAGTAGTATATCAGGCAGAGATAATTCACCCCTCCACTTT

J gene: TRBJ2-1
D gene: TRBD2
V gene: TRBV6-5
clone size: -
CDR3 protein: CASSYSIGGAEHEQFF
CDR3 DNA: TGTGCCAGCAGTTACTCGATCGGGGGGGCGGAACATGAGCAGTTCTTC

J gene: TRBJ2-2
D gene: -
V gene: TRBV28
clone size: -
CDR3 protein: CASTWGGAVTGELFF
CDR3 DNA: TGTGCCAGCACCTGGGGGGGGGCGGTCACCGGGGAGCTGTTTTTT

J gene: TRBJ2-1
D gene: TRBD2
V gene: TRBV5-1
clone size: -
CDR3 protein: CASSLAAGGYNEQFF
CDR3 DNA: TGCGCCAGCAGCTTGGCAGCGGGAGGATACAATGAGCAGTTCTTC

J gene: TRBJ1-5
D gene: -
V gene: TRBV20-1
clone size: -
CDR3 protein: CSASSGDNQPQHF
CDR3 DNA: TGCAGTGCTAGTTCGGGGGACAATCAGCCCCAGCATTTT

J gene: TRBJ2-5
D gene: TRBD2
V gene: TRBV6-1
clone size: few
CDR3 protein: CASSEAGEATQYF
CDR3 DNA: TGTGCCAGCAGTGAGGCGGGAGAGGCGACCCAGTACTTC

J gene: TRBJ2-3
D gene: -
V gene: TRBV10-3
clone size: once
CDR3 protein: CAISESRGASTDTQYF
CDR3 DNA: TGTGCCATCAGTGAGTCGCGGGGAGCTAGCACAGATACGCAGTATTTT

J gene: TRBJ1-4
D gene: -
V gene: TRBV2
clone size: -
CDR3 protein: CASSASRTNEKLFF
CDR3 DNA: TGTGCCAGCAGCGCCAGCAGGACTAATGAAAAACTGTTTTTT

J gene: TRBJ2-5
D gene: -
V gene: TRBV4-3
clone size: -
CDR3 protein: CASSQDSSPELEETQYF
CDR3 DNA: TGCGCCAGCAGCCAAGATTCTAGCCCCGAGCTGGAGGAGACCCAGTACTTC

J gene: TRBJ2-7
D gene: TRBD2
V gene: TRBV14
clone size: -
CDR3 protein: CASSSGLAGWKQYF
CDR3 DNA: TGTGCCAGCAGCTCCGGACTAGCGGGATGGAAGCAGTACTTC

J gene: TRBJ2-5
D gene: -
V gene: TRBV15
clone size: -
CDR3 protein: CATRRSGETQYF
CDR3 DNA: TGTGCCACCAGGCGGTCGGGAGAGACCCAGTACTTC

J gene: TRBJ2-3
D gene: -
V gene: TRBV6-6
clone size: -
CDR3 protein: CASSPGGETSTDTQYF
CDR3 DNA: TGTGCCAGCAGTCCCGGCGGCGAAACTAGCACAGATACGCAGTATTTT